The sequence of this T cell receptor beta chain was determined in a study of identical twins. From the 5' RACE reads, TCRdb called clonotypes with MiXCR, one entry per CDR3 protein. This table holds about 1.7 million distinct CDR3 sequences, under 35% found once. Worth noting for this clonotype: Antigen: not known. One end of the junction fails to match germline, which may point to a read error.

CDR1 MNHEY and CDR2 SMNVEV come from the germline V gene (reference sequence). The CDR3 consists of 18 residues. Study results and caveats: Sequences that were out-of-frame, alpha and twin-shared displayed an excess of low generation probability.

This TCR came from a newborn girl in good health. Sequencing was performed on cord blood. This sequence joins TRBV27 and TRBJ1-6; TRBD1 aligns across 8 bases. CDR3 sequence reads: CASSLTPGQGTYNSPPHF. CDR3 DNA sequence: TGTGCCAGCAGTTTAACCCCCGGACAGGGCACCTATAATTCACCCCCCCACTTT.